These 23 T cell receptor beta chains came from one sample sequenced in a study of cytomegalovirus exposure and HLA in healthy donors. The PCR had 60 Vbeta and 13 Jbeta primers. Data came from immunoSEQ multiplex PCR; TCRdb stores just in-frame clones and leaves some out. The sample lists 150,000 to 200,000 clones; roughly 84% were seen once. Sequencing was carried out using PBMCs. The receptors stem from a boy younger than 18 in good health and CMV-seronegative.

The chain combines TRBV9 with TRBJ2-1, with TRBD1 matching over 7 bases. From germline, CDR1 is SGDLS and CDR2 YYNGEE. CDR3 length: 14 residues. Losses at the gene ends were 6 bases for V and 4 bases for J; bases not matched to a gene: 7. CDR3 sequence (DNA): TGTGCCAGCAACCGGGACAGTACTTACAATGAGCAGTTCTTC. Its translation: CASNRDSTYNEQFF. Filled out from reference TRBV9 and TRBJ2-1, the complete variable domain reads DSGVTQTPKHLITATGQRVTLRCSPRSGDLSVYWYQQSLDQGLQFLIQYYNGEERAKGNILERFSAQQFPDLHSELNLSSLELGDSALYFCASNRDSTYNEQFFGPGTRLTVL.

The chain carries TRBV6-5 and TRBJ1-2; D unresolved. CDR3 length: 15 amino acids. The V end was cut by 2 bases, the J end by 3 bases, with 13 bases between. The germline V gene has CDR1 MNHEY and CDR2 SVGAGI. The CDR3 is CASSYSPLNYYGYTF. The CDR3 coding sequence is TGTGCCAGCAGTTACAGTCCTCTAAATTACTATGGCTACACCTTC.

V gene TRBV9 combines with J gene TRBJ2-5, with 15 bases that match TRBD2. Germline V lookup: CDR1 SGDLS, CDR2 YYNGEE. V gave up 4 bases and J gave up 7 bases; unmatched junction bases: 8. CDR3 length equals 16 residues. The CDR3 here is CASSLGTSGRPGTQYF. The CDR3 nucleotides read TGTGCCAGCAGCCTCGGGACTAGCGGGAGGCCCGGGACCCAGTACTTC.

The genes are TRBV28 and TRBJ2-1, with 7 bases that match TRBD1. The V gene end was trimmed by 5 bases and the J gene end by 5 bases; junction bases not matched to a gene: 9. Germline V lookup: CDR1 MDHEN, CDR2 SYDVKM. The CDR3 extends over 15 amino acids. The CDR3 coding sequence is TGTGCCAGCAGTCCCCCCGGGACAGTGCACAATGAGCAGTTCTTC. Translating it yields CASSPPGTVHNEQFF.

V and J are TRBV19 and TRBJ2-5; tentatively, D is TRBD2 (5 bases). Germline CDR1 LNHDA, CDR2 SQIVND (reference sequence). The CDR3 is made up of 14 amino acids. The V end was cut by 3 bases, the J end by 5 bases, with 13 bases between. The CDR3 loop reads CASSIGLHGETQYF. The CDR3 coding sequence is TGTGCCAGTAGTATTGGACTCCACGGGGAGACCCAGTACTTC.

CDR3 coding DNA: TGTGCCAGCAGCTTAGCCCCCCTAGCGCTCTACGAGCAGTACTTC. Translation gives CASSLAPLALYEQYF. V usage is TRBV7-2 and J usage is TRBJ2-7, with a tentative D call TRBD2 (6 bases). Deletions cut 0 bases from V and 3 bases from J, with 12 bases between. This CDR3 is built from 15 residues. CDR1 is SGHTA and CDR2 is FQGNSA in the germline V gene.

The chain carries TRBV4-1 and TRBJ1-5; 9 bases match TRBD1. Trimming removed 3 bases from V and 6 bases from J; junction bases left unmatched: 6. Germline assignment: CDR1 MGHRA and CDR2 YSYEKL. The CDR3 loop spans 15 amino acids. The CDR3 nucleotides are TGCGCCAGCAGCCAGGACAGGGGTGATGGTCAGCCCCAGCATTTT. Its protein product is CASSQDRGDGQPQHF.

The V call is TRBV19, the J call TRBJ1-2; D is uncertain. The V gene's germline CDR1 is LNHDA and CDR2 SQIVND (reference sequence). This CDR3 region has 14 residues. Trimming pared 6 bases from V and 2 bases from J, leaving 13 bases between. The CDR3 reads CASRLSGQNYGYTF. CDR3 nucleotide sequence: TGTGCCAGTAGACTGTCAGGTCAAAACTATGGCTACACCTTC.

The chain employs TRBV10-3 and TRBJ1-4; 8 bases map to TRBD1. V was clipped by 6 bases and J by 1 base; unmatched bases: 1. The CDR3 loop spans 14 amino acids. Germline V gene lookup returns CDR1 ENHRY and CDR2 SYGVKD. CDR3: CAISGQGTNEKLFF. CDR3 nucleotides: TGTGCCATCAGCGGACAGGGAACTAATGAAAAACTGTTTTTT.

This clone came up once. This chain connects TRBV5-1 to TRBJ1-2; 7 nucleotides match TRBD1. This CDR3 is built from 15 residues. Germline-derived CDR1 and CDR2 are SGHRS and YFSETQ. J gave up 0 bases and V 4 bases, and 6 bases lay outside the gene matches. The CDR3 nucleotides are TGCGCCAGCAGCCATTTCGGGACAGCTAACTATGGCTACACCTTC. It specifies CASSHFGTANYGYTF.

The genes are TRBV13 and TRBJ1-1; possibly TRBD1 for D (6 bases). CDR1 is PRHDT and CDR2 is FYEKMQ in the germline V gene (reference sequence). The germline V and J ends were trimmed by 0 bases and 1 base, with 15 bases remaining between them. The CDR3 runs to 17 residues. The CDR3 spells CASSLGHRRTENTEAFF. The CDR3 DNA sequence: TGTGCCAGCAGCTTAGGCCACCGCCGGACAGAGAACACTGAAGCTTTCTTT.

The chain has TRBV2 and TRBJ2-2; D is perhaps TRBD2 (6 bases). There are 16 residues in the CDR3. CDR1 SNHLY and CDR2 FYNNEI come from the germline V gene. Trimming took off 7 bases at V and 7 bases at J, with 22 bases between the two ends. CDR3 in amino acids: CASTIPGLSGDGELFF. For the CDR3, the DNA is TGTGCCAGCACCATCCCTGGACTCTCGGGAGACGGGGAGCTGTTTTTT.

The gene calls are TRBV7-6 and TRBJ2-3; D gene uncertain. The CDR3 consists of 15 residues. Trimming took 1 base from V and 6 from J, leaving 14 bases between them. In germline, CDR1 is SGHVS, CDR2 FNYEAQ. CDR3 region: CASSLGPHLPDTQYF. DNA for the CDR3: TGTGCCAGCAGCTTAGGGCCCCATCTCCCGGATACGCAGTATTTT.

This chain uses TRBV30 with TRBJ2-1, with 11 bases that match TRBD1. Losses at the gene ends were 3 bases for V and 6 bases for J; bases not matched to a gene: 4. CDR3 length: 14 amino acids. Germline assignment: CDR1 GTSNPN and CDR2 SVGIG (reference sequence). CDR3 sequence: CAWSTGTGGNEQFF. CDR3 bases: TGTGCCTGGAGCACCGGGACAGGGGGCAATGAGCAGTTCTTC.

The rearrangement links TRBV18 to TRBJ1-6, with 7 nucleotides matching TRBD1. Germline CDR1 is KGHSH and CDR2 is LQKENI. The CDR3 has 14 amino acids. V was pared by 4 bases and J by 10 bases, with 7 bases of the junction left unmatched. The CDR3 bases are TGTGCCAGCTCACTCGGGACAGATATGTCACCCCTCCACTTT. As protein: CASSLGTDMSPLHF.

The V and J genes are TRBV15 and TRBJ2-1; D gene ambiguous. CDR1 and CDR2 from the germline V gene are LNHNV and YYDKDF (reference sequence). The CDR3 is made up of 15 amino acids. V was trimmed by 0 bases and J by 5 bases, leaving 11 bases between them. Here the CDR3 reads CATSRDPVTDNEQFF. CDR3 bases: TGTGCCACCAGCAGAGATCCCGTAACAGACAATGAGCAGTTCTTC.

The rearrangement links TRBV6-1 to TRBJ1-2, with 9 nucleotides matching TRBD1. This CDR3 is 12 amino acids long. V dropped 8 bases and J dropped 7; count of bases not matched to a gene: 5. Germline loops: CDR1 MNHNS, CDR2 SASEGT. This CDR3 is CASGYRGLGYTF. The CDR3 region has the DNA TGTGCCAGCGGGTACAGGGGGCTTGGCTACACCTTC.

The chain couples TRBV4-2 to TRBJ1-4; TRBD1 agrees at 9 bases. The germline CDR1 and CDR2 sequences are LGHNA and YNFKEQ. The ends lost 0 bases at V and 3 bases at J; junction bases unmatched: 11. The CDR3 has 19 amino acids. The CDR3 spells CASSQDGGQGQASNEKLFF. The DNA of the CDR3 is TGTGCCAGCAGCCAAGATGGAGGACAGGGGCAGGCTTCTAATGAAAAACTGTTTTTT.

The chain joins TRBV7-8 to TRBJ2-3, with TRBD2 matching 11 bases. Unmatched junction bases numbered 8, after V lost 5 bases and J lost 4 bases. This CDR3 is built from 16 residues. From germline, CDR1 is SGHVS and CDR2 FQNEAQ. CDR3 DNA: TGTGCCAGCAGCCCCCAGGGTAGCGGGGGGGCAGATACGCAGTATTTT. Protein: CASSPQGSGGADTQYF.

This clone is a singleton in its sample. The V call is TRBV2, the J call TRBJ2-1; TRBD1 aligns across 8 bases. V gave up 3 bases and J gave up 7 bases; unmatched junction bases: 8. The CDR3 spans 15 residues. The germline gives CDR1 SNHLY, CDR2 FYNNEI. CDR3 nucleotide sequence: TGTGCCAGCAGTGACCTGGGACAGGTAAATAATGAGCAGTTCTTC. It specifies CASSDLGQVNNEQFF.

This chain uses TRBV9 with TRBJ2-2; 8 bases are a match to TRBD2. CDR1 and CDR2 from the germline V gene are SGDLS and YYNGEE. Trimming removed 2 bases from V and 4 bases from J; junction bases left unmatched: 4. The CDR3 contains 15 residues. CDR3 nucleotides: TGTGCCAGCAGCGTCAGCGGGAGAAGCACCGGGGAGCTGTTTTTT. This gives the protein CASSVSGRSTGELFF.

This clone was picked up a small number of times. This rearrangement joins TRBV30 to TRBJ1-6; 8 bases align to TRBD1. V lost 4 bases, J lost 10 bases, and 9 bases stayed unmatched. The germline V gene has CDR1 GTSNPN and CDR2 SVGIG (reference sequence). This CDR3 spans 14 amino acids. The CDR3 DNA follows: TGTGCCTGGACATCGACCGGGACAGGCTCACCCCTCCACTTT. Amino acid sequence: CAWTSTGTGSPLHF. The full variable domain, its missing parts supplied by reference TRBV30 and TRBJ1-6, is SQTIHQWPATLVQPVGSPLSLECTVEGTSNPNLYWYRQAAGRGLQLLFYSVGIGQISSEVPQNLSASRPQDRQFILSSKKLLLSDSGFYLCAWTSTGTGSPLHFGNGTRLTVT.

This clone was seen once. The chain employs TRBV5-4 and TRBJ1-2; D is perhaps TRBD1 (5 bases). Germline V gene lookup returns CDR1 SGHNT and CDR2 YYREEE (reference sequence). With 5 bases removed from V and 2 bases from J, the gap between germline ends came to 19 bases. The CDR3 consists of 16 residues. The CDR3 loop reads CASRENLGRGNYGYTF. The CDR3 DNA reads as TGTGCCAGCAGAGAAAATCTCGGGAGGGGAAACTATGGCTACACCTTC.